The 7 T cell receptor beta chains below come from one sample, sequenced in a study of Graves' ophthalmopathy and Graves' hyperthyroidism. From RNA, the CDR3 regions of TCR beta chains were amplified and sequenced. An opening RT-PCR round employed HTBI primers and preceded a second-round multiplex PCR. Using its own MiXCR run on the multiplex PCR reads, TCRdb lists one record per CDR3 protein. This table has some 150,000 distinct CDR3 sequences, around 39% appearing once. The sample consisted of peripheral blood. Receptors were obtained from a young man with Graves' ophthalmopathy.

The chain has TRBV7-8 and TRBJ2-2; TRBD1 might be the D (5 bases). This CDR3 spans 16 amino acids. The V gene's germline CDR1 is SGHVS and CDR2 FQNEAQ. V was trimmed by 1 base and J by 1 base, leaving 10 bases between them. The DNA of the CDR3 is TGTGCCAGCAGCTTAGGGGCAGGGCTGAACACCGGGGAGCTGTTTTTT. Its protein is CASSLGAGLNTGELFF.

Only a few counts were recorded for this clonotype. CDR3 DNA sequence: TGCAGTGCTCTGGGGCTAGCGCAGAACATTCAGTACTTC. Encoded protein: CSALGLAQNIQYF. The chain couples TRBV20-1 to TRBJ2-4; a possible D gene is TRBD2 (6 bases). Germline-derived CDR1 and CDR2 are DFQATT and SNEGSKA (reference sequence). The CDR3 loop spans 13 amino acids. With 5 bases removed from V and 7 bases from J, the gap between germline ends came to 15 bases.

This clonotype was found many times. The V and J genes are TRBV7-2 and TRBJ1-2; D not certain. V dropped 0 bases and J dropped 5 bases, with 4 bases sitting between them. Germline CDR1 is SGHTA and CDR2 is FQGNSA. The length of the CDR3 is 12 residues. CDR3 sequence reads: CASSLASYGYTF. The DNA of the CDR3 is TGTGCCAGCAGCTTAGCGTCATATGGCTACACCTTC.

Ten or more counts support this clonotype. The chain has TRBV20-1 and TRBJ2-7; 11 bases agree with TRBD2. The CDR3 extends over 15 amino acids. Germline values: CDR1 DFQATT, CDR2 SNEGSKA (reference sequence). V lost 2 bases to trimming and J lost 1 base; unmatched junction nucleotides: 4. CDR3 nucleotides: TGCAGTGCTAGAACCGGGACTAGCGGTTCCTACGAGCAGTACTTC. The encoded protein is CSARTGTSGSYEQYF.

V gene TRBV6-1 combines with J gene TRBJ2-2; 11 bases align to TRBD2. This CDR3 region has 18 residues. The germline V gene has CDR1 MNHNS and CDR2 SASEGT. Trimming cost V 1 base and J 9 bases; bases outside gene matches: 13. The CDR3 DNA follows: TGTGCCAGCAGTGAAGTCCGTGCTAGCGGGAGGACGCTTAGGGAGCTGTTTTTT. Translation: CASSEVRASGRTLRELFF.

This clonotype was seen many times. The chain employs TRBV6-2 or TRBV6-3 and TRBJ2-5; D possibly corresponds to TRBD2 (5 bases). The CDR3 is 15 amino acids. CDR1 MNHEY and CDR2 SVGEGT come from the germline V gene. The ends were cut back, 0 bases at V and 1 base at J, with 9 bases in the middle. CDR3 nucleotides: TGTGCCAGCAGTTACTCGACGCGGGCCCAAGAGACCCAGTACTTC. This gives the protein CASSYSTRAQETQYF.

In this sample, this clonotype turned up many times. The chain has TRBV7-6 and TRBJ2-5, with D perhaps matching TRBD2 (6 bases). Germline lookup yields CDR1 SGHVS and CDR2 FNYEAQ. The CDR3 runs 14 residues. The ends were cut back, 1 base at V and 1 base at J, with 7 bases in the middle. The CDR3 nucleotides are TGTGCCAGCAGCTTAGTAGCGGTCCAAGAGACCCAGTACTTC. Its protein is CASSLVAVQETQYF.